The 30 T cell receptor beta chains listed next were all sequenced from one sample in a study of T cell repertoires in cytomegalovirus infection (dated by TCRdb to 2018 to 2020). TCRdb lists the instrument as Illumina HiSeq 1500. Using fastp at Q25 and MiXCR, TCRdb reprocessed the public reads and kept productive beta chains. Rows matching on CDR3 protein sequence are summarized as one entry with the most common DNA and genes. Present in this sample are some 400,000 distinct CDR3 sequences, around 18% of which were seen just once. The ten most abundant clones make up around 10% of the sample. Sequenced material: PBMCs. These receptors were taken from a human donor in good health (CMV status not recorded). Some clones in this sample may be carry-over from other donors' samples.

The chain uses TRBV7-9 and TRBJ2-3; 9 bases agree with TRBD2. The germline V gene has CDR1 SEHNR and CDR2 FQNEAQ (reference sequence). This CDR3 has 16 residues. With 3 bases clipped from V and 7 bases from J, the junction kept 11 bases outside the gene matches. In DNA, the CDR3 is TGTGCCAGCAGCTTCCCCCCGGGACTAGCTACAAATACGCAGTATTTT. This gives the protein CASSFPPGLATNTQYF.

The J gene is TRBJ1-4, the V gene TRBV7-2; 11 nucleotides match TRBD1. CDR1 is SGHTA, CDR2 FQGNSA, per germline. The V segment lost 4 bases and the J segment 7 bases; nucleotides outside the gene matches: 8. The CDR3 runs to 16 residues. The CDR3 here is CASSWGGGTGGEKLFF. DNA for the CDR3: TGTGCCAGCAGCTGGGGGGGGGGGACAGGGGGTGAAAAACTGTTTTTT.

As concerns this clonotype: An end of the junction does not agree with germline; a read error may underlie this. The CDR3 DNA is TGCAGCGTTGAAGAAGCGAACCCTCGTGGCTACATCTTC. It encodes CSVEEANPRGYIF. V gene TRBV29-1 combines with J gene TRBJ1-2; no firm D call. CDR3 size: 13 residues. Germline V lookup: CDR1 SQVTM, CDR2 ANQGSEA.

This clonotype was recorded at least ten times. The genes are TRBV28 and TRBJ2-7, with D unclear. CDR1 is MDHEN and CDR2 is SYDVKM in the germline V gene. The V gene lost 7 bases and the J gene lost 0 bases, with 16 bases spanning the gap. The length of the CDR3 is 15 residues. In DNA form, the CDR3 reads TGTGCCAGCACCCCAAGTGACCCCCTCTCCTACGAGCAGTACTTC. Translated: CASTPSDPLSYEQYF.

With regard to this clonotype: A much larger clone differs from this one at a single base, so this may be a read error. This chain links TRBV7-6 with TRBJ2-3; D possibly corresponds to TRBD2 (6 bases). This CDR3 contains 14 residues. Germline V lookup: CDR1 SGHVS, CDR2 FNYEAQ. The CDR3: CTSSLNMAGDTQYF. The CDR3 DNA follows: TGTACCAGCAGCTTAAACATGGCGGGGGATACGCAGTATTTT.

The chain recombines TRBV14 with TRBJ2-7; perhaps TRBD1 as D (5 bases). The CDR3 totals 13 residues. CDR1 is SGHDN, CDR2 FVKESK, per germline. Trimming stripped 1 base from V and 6 bases from J, with 10 bases between. The CDR3 DNA reads TGTGCCAGCAGCCAAGTTAGGCAGGGCGAGCAGTACTTC. Its translation is CASSQVRQGEQYF. Using reference TRBV14 and TRBJ2-7 for the parts outside the CDR3, the full variable domain is EAGVTQFPSHSVIEKGQTVTLRCDPISGHDNLYWYRRVMGKEIKFLLHFVKESKQDESGMPNNRFLAERTGGTYSTLKVQPAELEDSGVYFCASSQVRQGEQYFGPGTRLTVT.

The chain uses TRBV12-3 or TRBV12-4 and TRBJ2-5; D is unclear. The CDR3 has 14 amino acids. V gave up 2 bases and J gave up 5 bases, with 12 bases separating them. Here the CDR3 reads CASSLKRLYETQYF. CDR3 coding DNA: TGTGCCAGCAGTTTAAAACGGTTGTATGAGACCCAGTACTTC.

The CDR3 DNA follows: TGTGCCACTAGACAGGGAAGGAACACCGGGGAGCTGTTTTTT. Translation gives CATRQGRNTGELFF. V usage is TRBV24-1 and J usage is TRBJ2-2; 7 nucleotides agree with TRBD1. Germline CDR1 KGHDR, CDR2 SFDVKD. V shed 10 bases and J 1 base; nucleotides not matched to a gene: 5. The CDR3 runs 14 residues.

V gene TRBV7-2 combines with J gene TRBJ2-7; TRBD1 aligns across 9 bases. Germline assignment: CDR1 SGHTA and CDR2 FQGNSA. The CDR3 length is 15 residues. Germline trimming cut 2 bases from V and 3 bases from J; bases unmatched to any gene: 5. CDR3 region: CASSLSPGQGYEQYF. The DNA for the CDR3 is TGTGCCAGCAGCTTATCTCCGGGACAGGGCTACGAGCAGTACTTC.

The chain uses TRBV4-1 and TRBJ2-2; D unresolved. The CDR3 is 14 residues long. The germline V and J ends were trimmed by 0 bases and 4 bases, with 6 bases remaining between them. Germline V gene sequence: CDR1 MGHRA, CDR2 YSYEKL. In nucleotides, the CDR3 is TGCGCCAGCAGCCAAGAAAAGATCACCGGGGAGCTGTTTTTT. Translating it yields CASSQEKITGELFF.

This clonotype was found many times. The chain employs TRBV28 and TRBJ1-1, with D possibly TRBD1 on 5 matching bases. Trimming shortened V by 8 bases and J by 4 bases, and 14 bases separated the two germline ends. The CDR3 spans 13 residues. Germline CDR1 is MDHEN and CDR2 is SYDVKM. The CDR3 spells CASEELGVTEAFF. CDR3 nucleotides: TGTGCCAGCGAGGAACTGGGGGTCACTGAAGCTTTCTTT.

There are a few counts of this clonotype. The chain combines TRBV7-9 with TRBJ2-7, with D tentatively TRBD2 (5 bases). Trimming pared 5 bases from V and 3 bases from J, leaving 11 bases between. The germline CDR1 and CDR2 sequences are SEHNR and FQNEAQ (reference sequence). The length of the CDR3 is 13 residues. CDR3 sequence: CASSKLGSYEQYF. The CDR3 DNA sequence: TGTGCCAGCAGCAAGCTAGGGAGCTACGAGCAGTACTTC.

This clonotype turned up a few times. This chain connects TRBV7-9 to TRBJ2-3; 11 bases are a match to TRBD2. The J segment lost 3 bases and the V segment lost 5 bases, leaving 13 bases of the junction unmatched. The V gene's germline CDR1 is SEHNR and CDR2 FQNEAQ (reference sequence). CDR3 size: 18 residues. The CDR3 coding sequence is TGTGCCAGCAGCGCGACTAGCGGGATTACTTTGAGGACAGATACGCAGTATTTT. Translation: CASSATSGITLRTDTQYF.

The rearrangement links TRBV6-2 or TRBV6-3 to TRBJ1-6; D not resolved. Germline V gives CDR1 MNHEY, CDR2 SVGEGT. This CDR3 is built from 16 residues. V lost 7 bases to trimming and J lost 7 bases, with 20 bases between them. The CDR3 DNA follows: TGTGCCAGCAACATCTTCCTGGGCCGGAGAAATTCACCCCTCCACTTT. Residues: CASNIFLGRRNSPLHF.

The chain joins TRBV6-2 or TRBV6-3 to TRBJ2-7; 10 bases line up with TRBD2. The germline CDR1 and CDR2 sequences are MNHEY and SVGEGT. There are 14 residues in the CDR3. The J segment lost 5 bases and the V segment lost 5 bases, leaving 6 bases of the junction unmatched. CDR3 sequence reads: CASSQAGGPNEQYF. Written as DNA, the CDR3 is TGTGCCAGCAGTCAAGCGGGAGGGCCCAACGAGCAGTACTTC.

The chain recombines TRBV4-1 with TRBJ1-1; 7 bases are shared with TRBD1. This CDR3 has 14 amino acids. Germline CDR1 and CDR2: MGHRA and YSYEKL. V shed 3 bases, J shed 5 bases, and the junction held 6 bases outside the gene matches. This CDR3 reads CASSQNRGRTEAFF. The CDR3 coding sequence is TGCGCCAGCAGCCAGAACAGGGGCAGAACTGAAGCTTTCTTT.

This clonotype was detected many times. V gene TRBV7-2 combines with J gene TRBJ2-5; no clear D. V was trimmed by 0 bases and J by 1 base, leaving 6 bases between them. This CDR3 contains 14 residues. Germline CDR1 is SGHTA and CDR2 is FQGNSA. The CDR3 reads CASSLAGFQETQYF. The CDR3 DNA sequence: TGTGCCAGCAGCTTAGCGGGTTTCCAAGAGACCCAGTACTTC. The full variable domain, in which reference TRBV7-2 and TRBJ2-5 provide the parts outside the CDR3, is GAGVSQSPSNKVTEKGKDVELRCDPISGHTALYWYRQSLGQGLEFLIYFQGNSAPDKSGLPSDRFSAERTGGSVSTLTIQRTQQEDSAVYLCASSLAGFQETQYFGPGTRLLVL.

The chain links TRBV11-2 to TRBJ2-6; 7 bases map to TRBD2. The CDR3 runs 18 residues. Germline trimming cut 2 bases from V and 0 bases from J; bases unmatched to any gene: 7. Germline CDR1 and CDR2: SGHAT and FQNNGV. The CDR3 nucleotides are TGTGCCAGCAGCTTAACCTCTAGCGGAGTCTCTGGGGCCAACGTCCTGACTTTC. Translating gives CASSLTSSGVSGANVLTF. The complete variable domain, with remaining parts taken from reference TRBV11-2 and TRBJ2-6, reads EAGVAQSPRYKIIEKRQSVAFWCNPISGHATLYWYQQILGQGPKLLIQFQNNGVVDDSQLPKDRFSAERLKGVDSTLKIQPAKLEDSAVYLCASSLTSSGVSGANVLTFGAGSRLTVL.

In this sample, this clonotype turned up many times. This chain connects TRBV7-2 to TRBJ1-5; a possible D gene is TRBD1 (5 bases). The CDR3 spans 15 residues. The germline V gene encodes CDR1 SGHTA and CDR2 FQGNSA. V was cut by 1 base and J by 6 bases, with 13 bases left in between. CDR3 DNA: TGTGCCAGCAGCTTAGATCAGTCAGGGAGTCAGCCCCAGCATTTT. This sequence encodes CASSLDQSGSQPQHF.

This clonotype appeared many times. The rearrangement uses TRBV7-2 and TRBJ2-3; D uncertain. In germline, CDR1 is SGHTA, CDR2 FQGNSA. CDR3 length equals 15 residues. V dropped 1 base and J dropped 3 bases, with 11 bases sitting between them. As DNA, the CDR3 is TGTGCCAGCAGCTTAGAGGCCAGATGGACAGATACGCAGTATTTT. Its translation is CASSLEARWTDTQYF.

V gene TRBV6-8 combines with J gene TRBJ2-1; 9 nucleotides line up with TRBD2. Looked up from germline, CDR1 is MNHGY and CDR2 is SAAAGT. This CDR3 contains 17 residues. The trim removed 0 bases at V and 8 bases at J, leaving 11 bases unmatched. The DNA for the CDR3 is TGTGCCAGCAGTTACTCCCCACTAGCGGGTTTACAGGATGAGCAGTTCTTC. Its translation is CASSYSPLAGLQDEQFF.

CDR3 DNA sequence: TGCGCCAGCAGCCAAACGGGACTAGCCTACGAGCAGTACTTC. This codes for CASSQTGLAYEQYF. The chain carries TRBV4-1 and TRBJ2-7; TRBD2 aligns across 8 bases. Trimming cost V 2 bases and J 2 bases; bases outside gene matches: 2. CDR1 is MGHRA and CDR2 is YSYEKL in the germline V gene. The CDR3 loop spans 14 amino acids.

This clonotype was observed at least ten times. The CDR3 loop reads CASSPLDYPLTDTQYF. DNA of the CDR3: TGTGCCAGCAGCCCCCTGGACTACCCACTCACAGATACGCAGTATTTT. The rearrangement links TRBV7-2 to TRBJ2-3; D is possibly TRBD2 (6 bases). V lost 5 bases to trimming and J lost 2 bases, with 17 bases between them. Per germline, CDR1 SGHTA and CDR2 FQGNSA. This CDR3 has 16 amino acids.

A few counts support this clonotype. The chain has TRBV11-2 and TRBJ1-1; tentative D call: TRBD1 (6 bases). Trimming removed 5 bases from V and 1 base from J, with 14 bases in between. Germline lookup yields CDR1 SGHAT and CDR2 FQNNGV. This CDR3 has 15 residues. The CDR3 sequence: CASSLTGQRNTEAFF. Written as DNA, the CDR3 is TGTGCCAGCAGCCTAACAGGACAGAGGAACACTGAAGCTTTCTTT. The full variable domain, rest sourced from reference TRBV11-2 and TRBJ1-1, is EAGVAQSPRYKIIEKRQSVAFWCNPISGHATLYWYQQILGQGPKLLIQFQNNGVVDDSQLPKDRFSAERLKGVDSTLKIQPAKLEDSAVYLCASSLTGQRNTEAFFGQGTRLTVV.

The chain carries TRBV4-1 and TRBJ1-6, with TRBD1 matching 9 bases. V lost 6 bases, J lost 9 bases, and 12 bases stayed unmatched. The CDR3 runs to 16 residues. CDR1 is MGHRA, CDR2 YSYEKL, per germline. Here the CDR3 DNA reads TGCGCCAGCAGTCACCGGGACAGGGTGGGTGGTTCACCCCTCCACTTT. Its translation is CASSHRDRVGGSPLHF.

This chain connects TRBV7-9 to TRBJ1-1; no definite D call. V dropped 1 base and J dropped 3 bases, with 9 bases sitting between them. CDR3 length equals 14 residues. Germline V CDR1 and CDR2: SEHNR, FQNEAQ (reference sequence). CDR3 sequence reads: CASSLDLYDTEAFF. CDR3 coding DNA: TGTGCCAGCAGCTTAGATCTATATGACACTGAAGCTTTCTTT.

This clonotype was seen a few times. The chain uses TRBV7-8 and TRBJ2-1; D possibly corresponds to TRBD1 (6 bases). V lost 5 bases to trimming and J lost 6 bases, with 20 bases between them. Germline V gene sequence: CDR1 SGHVS, CDR2 FQNEAQ. This CDR3 spans 16 amino acids. CDR3 loop: CASSPPTGQRSNEQFF. The CDR3 coding sequence is TGTGCCAGCAGCCCCCCTACCGGACAGCGGAGCAATGAGCAGTTCTTC.

This clonotype was detected ten times or more. The CDR3 reads CASMEDRGLQPQHF. For the CDR3, the DNA is TGTGCCAGCATGGAGGACAGGGGGCTTCAGCCCCAGCATTTT. The chain uses TRBV2 and TRBJ1-5; 11 nucleotides agree with TRBD1. Losses at the gene ends were 7 bases for V and 6 bases for J; bases not matched to a gene: 5. The CDR3 sequence is 14 residues long. The germline gives CDR1 SNHLY, CDR2 FYNNEI.

This clonotype has only a few counts. The rearrangement uses TRBV20-1 and TRBJ2-7; the match to TRBD1 covers 9 bases. V dropped 6 bases and J dropped 2; count of bases not matched to a gene: 5. Germline assignment: CDR1 DFQATT and CDR2 SNEGSKA (reference sequence). The CDR3 contains 13 residues. The CDR3 DNA reads TGCAGTGCCTTGGGACAGGGCCCCTACGAGCAGTACTTC. This encodes CSALGQGPYEQYF.

This clonotype has ten or more counts. The CDR3 loop is CASSRTGGSQETQYF. In DNA, the CDR3 is TGTGCCAGCAGCCGGACGGGGGGATCTCAAGAGACCCAGTACTTC. This chain connects TRBV4-2 to TRBJ2-5; the match to TRBD2 covers 7 bases. This CDR3 is 15 amino acids long. CDR1 and CDR2 from the germline V gene are LGHNA and YNFKEQ. The trim removed 4 bases at V and 2 bases at J, leaving 7 bases unmatched.